Sequencing of this TCR beta chain was carried out in a study of read filtering for tumor transcriptome and immune sequencing. Across the study: Whole-transcriptome libraries were prepared after DNase treatment.

V was shortened by 5 bases and J by 0 bases, with 11 bases between the two germline ends. In germline, CDR1 is MNHEY, CDR2 SVGAGI. CDR3 length: 15 amino acids. This clonotype showed up just a few times. A far bigger clonotype differs at one base, so this is likely a read error. Since no conserved phenylalanine or tryptophan closes the CDR3, a read error is the likely cause. This library used around 0.4 ug RNA and molecular barcoded adaptors spanning alpha/delta and beta/gamma chains. TCRdb passed the reads through MiXCR, listing each CDR3 protein once. The sample lists under 150,000 distinct CDR3 sequences; approximately 13% were seen once.

The sequence was obtained from a donor aged 40 or older with multiple myeloma. Sequenced input: a population of CD138-negative cells sorted from bone marrow. The chain employs TRBV6-5 and TRBJ2-1; perhaps TRBD2 as D (6 bases). The CDR3 nucleotides are TGTGCCAGCAGTGAGGACGGGAGCTCCTACAATGAGCAGTTCCTC. This translates into CASSEDGSSYNEQFL.